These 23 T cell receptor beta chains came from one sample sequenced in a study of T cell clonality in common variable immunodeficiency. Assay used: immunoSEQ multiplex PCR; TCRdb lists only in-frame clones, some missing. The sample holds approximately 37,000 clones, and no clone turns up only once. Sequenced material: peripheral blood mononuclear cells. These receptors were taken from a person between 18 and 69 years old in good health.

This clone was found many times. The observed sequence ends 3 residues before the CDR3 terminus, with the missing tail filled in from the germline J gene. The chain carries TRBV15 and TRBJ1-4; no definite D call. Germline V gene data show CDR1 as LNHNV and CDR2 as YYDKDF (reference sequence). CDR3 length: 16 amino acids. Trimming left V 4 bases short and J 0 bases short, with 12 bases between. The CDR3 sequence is CATSMRAPATNEKLFF. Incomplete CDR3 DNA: TGTGCCACCAGCATGAGGGCGCCTGCAACTAATGAAAAA.

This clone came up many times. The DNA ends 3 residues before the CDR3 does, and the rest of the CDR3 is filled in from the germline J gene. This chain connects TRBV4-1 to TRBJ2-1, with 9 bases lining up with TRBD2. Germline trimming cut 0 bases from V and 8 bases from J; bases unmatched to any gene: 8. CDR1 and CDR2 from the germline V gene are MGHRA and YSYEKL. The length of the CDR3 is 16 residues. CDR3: CASSQEGASGTDEQFF. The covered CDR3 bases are TGCGCCAGCAGCCAAGAAGGAGCTAGCGGGACGGATGAG.

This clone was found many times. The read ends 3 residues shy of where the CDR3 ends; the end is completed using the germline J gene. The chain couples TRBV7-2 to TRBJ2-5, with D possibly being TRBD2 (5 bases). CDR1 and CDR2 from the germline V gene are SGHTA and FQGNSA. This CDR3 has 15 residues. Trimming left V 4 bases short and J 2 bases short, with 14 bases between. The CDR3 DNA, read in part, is TGTGCCAGCAGCTCCATAGGACTTGGACAAGAGACC. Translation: CASSSIGLGQET. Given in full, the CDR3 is CASSSIGLGQETQYF.

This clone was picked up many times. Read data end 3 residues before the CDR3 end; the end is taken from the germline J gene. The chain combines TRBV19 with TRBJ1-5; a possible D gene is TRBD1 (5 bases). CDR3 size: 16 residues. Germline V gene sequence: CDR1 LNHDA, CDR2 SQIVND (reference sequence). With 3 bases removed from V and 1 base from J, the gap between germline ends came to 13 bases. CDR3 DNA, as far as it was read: TGTGCCAGTAGTATGGAAGGGGTAGGGAGCAATCAGCCC. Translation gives CASSMEGVGSNQP. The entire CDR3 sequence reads CASSMEGVGSNQPQHF. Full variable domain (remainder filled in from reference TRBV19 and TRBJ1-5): DGGITQSPKYLFRKEGQNVTLSCEQNLNHDAMYWYRQDPGQGLRLIYYSQIVNDFQKGDIAEGYSVSREKKESFPLTVTSAQKNPTAFYLCASSMEGVGSNQPQHFGDGTRLSIL.

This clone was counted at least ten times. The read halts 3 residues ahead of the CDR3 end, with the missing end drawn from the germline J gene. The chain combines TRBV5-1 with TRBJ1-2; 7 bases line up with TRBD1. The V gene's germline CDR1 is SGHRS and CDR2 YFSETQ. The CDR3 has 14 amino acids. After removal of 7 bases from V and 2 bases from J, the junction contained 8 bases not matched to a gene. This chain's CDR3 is CASGEGASNYGYTF. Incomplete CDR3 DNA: TGCGCCAGCGGGGAGGGGGCTTCAAACTATGGC.

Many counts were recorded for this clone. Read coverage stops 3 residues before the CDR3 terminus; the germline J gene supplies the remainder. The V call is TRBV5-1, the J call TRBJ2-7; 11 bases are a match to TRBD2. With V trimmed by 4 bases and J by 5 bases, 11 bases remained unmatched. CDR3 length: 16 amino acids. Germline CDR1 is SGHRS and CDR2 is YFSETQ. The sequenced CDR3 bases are TGCGCCAGCAGCGACGGAGGTAGCGGGAGGGGTAACGAG. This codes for CASSDGGSGRGNE. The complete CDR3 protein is CASSDGGSGRGNEQYF.

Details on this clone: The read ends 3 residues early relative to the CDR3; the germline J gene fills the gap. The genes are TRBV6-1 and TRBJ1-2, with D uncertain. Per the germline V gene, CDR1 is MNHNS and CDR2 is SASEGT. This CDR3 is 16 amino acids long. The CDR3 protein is CASSVTSGSTTDTYTF. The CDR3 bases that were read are TGTGCCAGCAGTGTGACTAGCGGGAGCACCACAGATACC.

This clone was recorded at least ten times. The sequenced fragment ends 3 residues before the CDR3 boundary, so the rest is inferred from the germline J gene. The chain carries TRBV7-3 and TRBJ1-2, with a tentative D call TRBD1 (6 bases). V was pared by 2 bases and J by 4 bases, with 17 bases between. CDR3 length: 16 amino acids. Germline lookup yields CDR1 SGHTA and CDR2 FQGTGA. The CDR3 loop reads CASSLGSGAPPYGYTF. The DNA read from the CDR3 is TGTGCCAGCAGCTTAGGCTCAGGGGCCCCCCCCTATGGC. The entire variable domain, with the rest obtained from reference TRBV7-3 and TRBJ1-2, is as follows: GAGVSQTPSNKVTEKGKYVELRCDPISGHTALYWYRQSLGQGPEFLIYFQGTGAADDSGLPNDRFFAVRPEGSVSTLKIQRTERGDSAVYLCASSLGSGAPPYGYTFGSGTRLTVV.

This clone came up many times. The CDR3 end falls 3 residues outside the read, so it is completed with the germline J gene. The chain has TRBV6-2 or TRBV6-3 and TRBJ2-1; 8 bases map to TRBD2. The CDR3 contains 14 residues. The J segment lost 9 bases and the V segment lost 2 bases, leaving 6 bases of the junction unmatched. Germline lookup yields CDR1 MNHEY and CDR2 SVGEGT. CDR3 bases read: TGTGCCAGCAGTTACAGAGGACTAGCAGGTGAG. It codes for CASSYRGLAGE. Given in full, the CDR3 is CASSYRGLAGEQFF.

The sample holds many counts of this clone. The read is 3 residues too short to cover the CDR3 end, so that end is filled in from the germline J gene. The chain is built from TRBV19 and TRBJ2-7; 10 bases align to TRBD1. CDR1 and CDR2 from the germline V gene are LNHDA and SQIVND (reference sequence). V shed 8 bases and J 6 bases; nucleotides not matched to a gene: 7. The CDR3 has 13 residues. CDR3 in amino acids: CASLGTGEVEQYF. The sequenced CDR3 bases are TGTGCCAGTCTGGGGACAGGGGAAGTCGAG. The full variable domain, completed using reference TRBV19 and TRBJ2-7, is DGGITQSPKYLFRKEGQNVTLSCEQNLNHDAMYWYRQDPGQGLRLIYYSQIVNDFQKGDIAEGYSVSREKKESFPLTVTSAQKNPTAFYLCASLGTGEVEQYFGPGTRLTVT.

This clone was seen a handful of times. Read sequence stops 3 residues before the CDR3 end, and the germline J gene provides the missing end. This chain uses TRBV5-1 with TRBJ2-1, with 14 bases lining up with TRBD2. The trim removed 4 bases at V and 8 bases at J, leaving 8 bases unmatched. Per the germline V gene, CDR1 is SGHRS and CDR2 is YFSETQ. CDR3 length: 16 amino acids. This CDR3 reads CASSTPGLAGADEQFF. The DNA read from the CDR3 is TGCGCCAGCAGCACCCCGGGACTAGCGGGAGCGGATGAG. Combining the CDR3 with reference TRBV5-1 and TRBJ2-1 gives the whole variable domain KAGVTQTPRYLIKTRGQQVTLSCSPISGHRSVSWYQQTPGQGLQFLFEYFSETQRNKGNFPGRFSGRQFSNSRSEMNVSTLELGDSALYLCASSTPGLAGADEQFFGPGTRLTVL.

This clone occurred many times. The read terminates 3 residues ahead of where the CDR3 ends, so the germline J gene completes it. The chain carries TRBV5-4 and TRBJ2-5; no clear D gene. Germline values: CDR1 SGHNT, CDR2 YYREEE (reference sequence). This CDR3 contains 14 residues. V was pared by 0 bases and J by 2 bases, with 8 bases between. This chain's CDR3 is CASSLGFRQETQYF. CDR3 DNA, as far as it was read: TGTGCCAGCAGCTTGGGTTTCAGGCAAGAGACC. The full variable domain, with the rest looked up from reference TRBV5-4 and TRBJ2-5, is ETGVTQSPTHLIKTRGQQVTLRCSSQSGHNTVSWYQQALGQGPQFIFQYYREEENGRGNFPPRFSGLQFPNYSSELNVNALELDDSALYLCASSLGFRQETQYFGPGTRLLVL.

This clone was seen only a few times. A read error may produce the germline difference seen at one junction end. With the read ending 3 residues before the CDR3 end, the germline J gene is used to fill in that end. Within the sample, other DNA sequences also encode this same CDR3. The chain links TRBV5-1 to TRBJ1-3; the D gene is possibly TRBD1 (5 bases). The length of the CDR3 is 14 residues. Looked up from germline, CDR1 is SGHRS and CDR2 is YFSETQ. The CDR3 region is CASSLKGDGNTIYF. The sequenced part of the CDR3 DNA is TGCGCCAGCAGCTTGAAAGGGGATGGAAACACG.

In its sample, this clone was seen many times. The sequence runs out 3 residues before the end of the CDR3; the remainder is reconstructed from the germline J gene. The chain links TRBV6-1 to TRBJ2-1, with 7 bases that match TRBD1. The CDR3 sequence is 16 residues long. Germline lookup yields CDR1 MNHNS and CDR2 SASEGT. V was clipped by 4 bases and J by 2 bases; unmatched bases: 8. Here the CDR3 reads CASSGIRDRTYNEQFF. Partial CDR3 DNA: TGTGCCAGCAGTGGAATACGGGACAGAACCTACAATGAG.

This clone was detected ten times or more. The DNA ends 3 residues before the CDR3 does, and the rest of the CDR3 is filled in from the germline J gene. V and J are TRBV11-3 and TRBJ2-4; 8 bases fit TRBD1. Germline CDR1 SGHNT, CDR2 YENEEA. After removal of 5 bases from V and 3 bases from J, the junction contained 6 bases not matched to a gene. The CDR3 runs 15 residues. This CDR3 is CASSHQGTGKNIQYF. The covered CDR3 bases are TGTGCCAGCAGCCACCAAGGGACAGGCAAAAACATT.

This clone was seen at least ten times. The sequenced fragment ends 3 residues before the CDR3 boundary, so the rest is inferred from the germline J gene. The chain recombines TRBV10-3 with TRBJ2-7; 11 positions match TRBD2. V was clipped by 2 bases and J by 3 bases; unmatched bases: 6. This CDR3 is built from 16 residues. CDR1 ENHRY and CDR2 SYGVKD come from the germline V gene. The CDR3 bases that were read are TGTGCCATCAGTGAGGGGCCCGGGACTAGCGGCTACGAG. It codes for CAISEGPGTSGYE. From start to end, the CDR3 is CAISEGPGTSGYEQYF.

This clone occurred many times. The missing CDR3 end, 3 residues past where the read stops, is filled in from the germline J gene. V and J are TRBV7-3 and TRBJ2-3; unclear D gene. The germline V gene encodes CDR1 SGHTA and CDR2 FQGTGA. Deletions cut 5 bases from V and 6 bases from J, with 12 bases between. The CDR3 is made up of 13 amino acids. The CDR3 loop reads CASSPHSRDTQYF. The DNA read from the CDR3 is TGTGCCAGCAGCCCACATTCTAGGGATACG.

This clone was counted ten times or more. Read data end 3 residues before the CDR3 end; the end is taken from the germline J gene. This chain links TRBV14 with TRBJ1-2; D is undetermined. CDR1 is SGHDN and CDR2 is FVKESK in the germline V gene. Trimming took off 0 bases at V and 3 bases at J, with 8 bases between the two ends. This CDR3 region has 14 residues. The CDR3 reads CASSQENSYYGYTF. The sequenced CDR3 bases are TGTGCCAGCAGCCAAGAAAACAGTTACTATGGC.

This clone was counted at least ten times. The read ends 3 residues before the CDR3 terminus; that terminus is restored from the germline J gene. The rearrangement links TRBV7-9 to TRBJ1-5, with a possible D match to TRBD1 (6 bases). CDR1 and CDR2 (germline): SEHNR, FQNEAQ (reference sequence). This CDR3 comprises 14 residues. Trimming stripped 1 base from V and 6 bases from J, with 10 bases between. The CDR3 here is CASSLGSQGQPQHF. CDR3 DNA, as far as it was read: TGTGCCAGCAGCTTAGGATCACAGGGTCAGCCC.

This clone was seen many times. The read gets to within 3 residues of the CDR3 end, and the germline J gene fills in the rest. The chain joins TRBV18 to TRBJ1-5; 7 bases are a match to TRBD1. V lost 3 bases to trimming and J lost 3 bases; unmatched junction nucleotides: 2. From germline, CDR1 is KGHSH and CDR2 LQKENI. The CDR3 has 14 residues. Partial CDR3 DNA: TGTGCCAGCTCACCGGGACAGAACAATCAGCCC. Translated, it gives CASSPGQNNQP. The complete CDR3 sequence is CASSPGQNNQPQHF. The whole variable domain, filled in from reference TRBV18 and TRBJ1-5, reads NAGVMQNPRHLVRRRGQEARLRCSPMKGHSHVYWYRQLPEEGLKFMVYLQKENIIDESGMPKERFSAEFPKEGPSILRIQQVVRGDSAAYFCASSPGQNNQPQHFGDGTRLSIL.

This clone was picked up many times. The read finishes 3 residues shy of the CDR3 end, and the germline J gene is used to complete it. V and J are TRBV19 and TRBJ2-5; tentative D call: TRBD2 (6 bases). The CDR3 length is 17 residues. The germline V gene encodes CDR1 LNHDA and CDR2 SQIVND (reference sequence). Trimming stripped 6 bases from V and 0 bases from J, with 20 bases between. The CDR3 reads CASSLGGAFWYQETQYF. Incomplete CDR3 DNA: TGTGCCAGTAGCCTAGGAGGGGCTTTCTGGTACCAAGAGACC.

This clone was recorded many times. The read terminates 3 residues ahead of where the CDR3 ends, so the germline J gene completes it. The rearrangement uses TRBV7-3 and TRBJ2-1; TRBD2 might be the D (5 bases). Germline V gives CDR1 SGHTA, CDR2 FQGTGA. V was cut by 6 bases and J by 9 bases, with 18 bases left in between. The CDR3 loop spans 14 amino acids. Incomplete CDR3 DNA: TGTGCCAGCAGTCCACTGGGCCCGGCGGGTGAG. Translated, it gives CASSPLGPAGE. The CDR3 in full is CASSPLGPAGEQFF.

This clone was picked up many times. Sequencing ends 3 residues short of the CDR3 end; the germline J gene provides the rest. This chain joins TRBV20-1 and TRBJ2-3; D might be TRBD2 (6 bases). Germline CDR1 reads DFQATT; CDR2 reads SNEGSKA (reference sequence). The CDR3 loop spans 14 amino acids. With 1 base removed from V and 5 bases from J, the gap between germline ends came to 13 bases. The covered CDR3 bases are TGCAGTGCTAGAGCCGGAGGGTCGAAAGATACG. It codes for CSARAGGSKDT. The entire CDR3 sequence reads CSARAGGSKDTQYF.